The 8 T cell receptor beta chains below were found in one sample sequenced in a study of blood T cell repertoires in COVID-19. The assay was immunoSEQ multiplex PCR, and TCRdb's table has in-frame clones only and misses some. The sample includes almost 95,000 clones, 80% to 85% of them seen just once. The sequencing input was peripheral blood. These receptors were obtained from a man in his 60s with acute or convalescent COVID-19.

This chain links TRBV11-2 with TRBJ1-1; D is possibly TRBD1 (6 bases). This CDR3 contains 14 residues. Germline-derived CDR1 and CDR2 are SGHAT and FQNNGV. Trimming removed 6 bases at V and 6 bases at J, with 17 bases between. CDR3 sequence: CASRPLRGTSEAFF. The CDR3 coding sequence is TGTGCCAGCAGGCCCCTCAGGGGTACGTCTGAAGCTTTCTTT. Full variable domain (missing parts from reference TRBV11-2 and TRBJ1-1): EAGVAQSPRYKIIEKRQSVAFWCNPISGHATLYWYQQILGQGPKLLIQFQNNGVVDDSQLPKDRFSAERLKGVDSTLKIQPAKLEDSAVYLCASRPLRGTSEAFFGQGTRLTVV.

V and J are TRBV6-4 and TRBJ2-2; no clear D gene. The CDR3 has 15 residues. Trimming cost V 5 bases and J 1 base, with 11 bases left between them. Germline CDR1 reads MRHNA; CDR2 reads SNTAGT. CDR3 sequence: CASSSGPMNTGELFF. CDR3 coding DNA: TGTGCCAGCAGTTCAGGTCCTATGAACACCGGGGAGCTGTTTTTT.

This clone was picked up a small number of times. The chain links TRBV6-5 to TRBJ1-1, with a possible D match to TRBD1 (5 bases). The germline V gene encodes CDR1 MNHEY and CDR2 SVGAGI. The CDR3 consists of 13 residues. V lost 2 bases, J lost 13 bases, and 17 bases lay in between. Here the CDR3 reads CASSYRIGTRGFF. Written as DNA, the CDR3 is TGTGCCAGCAGTTACCGGATAGGGACTCGAGGTTTCTTT.

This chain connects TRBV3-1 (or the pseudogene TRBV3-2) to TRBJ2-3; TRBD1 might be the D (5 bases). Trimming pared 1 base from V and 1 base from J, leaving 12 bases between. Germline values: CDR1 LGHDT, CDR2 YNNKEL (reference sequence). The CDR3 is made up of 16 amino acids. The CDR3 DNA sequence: TGTGCCAGCAGCCAAGGGGGCGTAGCCCGCACAGATACGCAGTATTTT. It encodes CASSQGGVARTDTQYF.

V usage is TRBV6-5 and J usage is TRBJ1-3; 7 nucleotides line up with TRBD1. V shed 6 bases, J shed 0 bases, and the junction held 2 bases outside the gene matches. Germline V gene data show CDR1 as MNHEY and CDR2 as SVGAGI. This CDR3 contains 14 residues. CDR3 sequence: CASRTGYSGNTIYF. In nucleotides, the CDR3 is TGTGCCAGCAGGACAGGGTACTCTGGAAACACCATATATTTT.

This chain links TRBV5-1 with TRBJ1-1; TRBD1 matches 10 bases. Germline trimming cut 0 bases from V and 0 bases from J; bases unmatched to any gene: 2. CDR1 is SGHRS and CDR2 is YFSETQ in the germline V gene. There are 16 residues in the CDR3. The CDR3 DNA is TGCGCCAGCAGCTTGGAGACAGGGGGCCTGAACACTGAAGCTTTCTTT. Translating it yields CASSLETGGLNTEAFF.

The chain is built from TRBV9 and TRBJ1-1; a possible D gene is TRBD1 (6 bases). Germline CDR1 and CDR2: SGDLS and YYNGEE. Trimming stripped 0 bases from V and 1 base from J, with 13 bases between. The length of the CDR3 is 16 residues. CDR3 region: CASSVATMGANTEAFF. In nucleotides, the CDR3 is TGTGCCAGCAGCGTAGCTACTATGGGGGCGAACACTGAAGCTTTCTTT.

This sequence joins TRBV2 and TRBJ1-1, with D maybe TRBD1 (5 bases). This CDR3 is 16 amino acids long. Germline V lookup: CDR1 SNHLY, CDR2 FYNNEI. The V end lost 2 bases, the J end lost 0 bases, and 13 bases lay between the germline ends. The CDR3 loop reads CASSEMSGRVNTEAFF. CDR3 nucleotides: TGTGCCAGCAGTGAAATGTCAGGGAGGGTGAACACTGAAGCTTTCTTT.